This is a list of T cell receptor beta chains from one sample in a study of Tregs in tolerant kidney transplant recipients. Method: immunoSEQ multiplex PCR; TCRdb's copy keeps in-frame clones and lacks some. The table records tens of thousands of clones, around 83% of them present only once. Material for sequencing was CD4+ T cells from blood. The receptors were sampled from a human donor in good health. The CDR3 runs from the conserved cysteine through the conserved F or W. A D gene is named only where the DNA matches it firmly. Some rows mark clone size as missing; the rest say once, few, many or name a class of expanded clone.

J gene: TRBJ2-1
V gene: TRBV4-2
D gene: TRBD2
clone size: NA
CDR3 protein: CASSRTTSGTSGRFNEQFF
CDR3 DNA: TGTGCCAGCAGCCGGACAACCTCCGGGACTAGCGGGCGATTCAATGAGCAGTTCTTC

J gene: TRBJ2-3
V gene: TRBV5-4
D gene: NA
clone size: NA
CDR3 protein: CASSLGAPTDTQYF
CDR3 DNA: TGTGCCAGCAGCTTGGGTGCGCCCACAGATACGCAGTATTTT

J gene: TRBJ2-1
V gene: TRBV11-2
D gene: NA
clone size: once
CDR3 protein: CASSLKGGLNWANEQFF
CDR3 DNA: TGTGCCAGCAGCTTAAAAGGGGGACTAAATTGGGCCAATGAGCAGTTCTTC

J gene: TRBJ1-2
V gene: TRBV4-3
D gene: NA
clone size: once
CDR3 protein: CASSQEVQEASGYTF
CDR3 DNA: TGCGCCAGCAGCCAAGAGGTACAGGAGGCGAGTGGCTACACCTTC

J gene: TRBJ1-2
V gene: TRBV27
D gene: TRBD1
clone size: NA
CDR3 protein: CASSLVAGGGGYTF
CDR3 DNA: TGTGCCAGCAGTTTAGTCGCAGGGGGAGGTGGCTACACCTTC

J gene: TRBJ2-7
V gene: TRBV6-4
D gene: TRBD1
clone size: NA
CDR3 protein: CASKHADRGGYEQYF
CDR3 DNA: TGTGCCAGCAAACATGCGGACAGGGGAGGGTACGAGCAGTACTTC

J gene: TRBJ2-3
V gene: TRBV5-6
D gene: NA
clone size: NA
CDR3 protein: CASNHVQGSTDTQYF
CDR3 DNA: TGTGCCAGCAACCACGTACAAGGTAGCACAGATACGCAGTATTTT

J gene: TRBJ1-2
V gene: TRBV6-1
D gene: NA
clone size: NA
CDR3 protein: CASSQGSGYTF
CDR3 DNA: TGTGCCAGCAGTCAGGGGTCCGGCTACACCTTC

J gene: TRBJ2-7
V gene: TRBV5-1
D gene: NA
clone size: few
CDR3 protein: CASSLNLGTPYEQYF
CDR3 DNA: TGCGCCAGCAGCTTGAATCTGGGCACCCCCTACGAGCAGTACTTC

J gene: TRBJ1-3
V gene: TRBV7-2
D gene: NA
clone size: few
CDR3 protein: CASSLPGGGNTIYF
CDR3 DNA: TGTGCCAGCAGCCTCCCGGGGGGAGGAAACACCATATATTTT

J gene: TRBJ1-1
V gene: TRBV7-9
D gene: TRBD1
clone size: once
CDR3 protein: CASSRDRVPNTEAFF
CDR3 DNA: TGTGCCAGCAGCCGAGACAGGGTCCCCAACACTGAAGCTTTCTTT

J gene: TRBJ1-2
V gene: TRBV19
D gene: NA
clone size: NA
CDR3 protein: CASSHSYGYTF
CDR3 DNA: TGTGCCAGTAGCCATAGCTATGGCTACACCTTC

J gene: TRBJ2-1
V gene: TRBV21-1
D gene: NA
clone size: NA
CDR3 protein: CASSKWPMGELAGGARVDEQFF
CDR3 DNA: TGTGCCAGCAGCAAATGGCCGATGGGAGAACTAGCGGGGGGGGCGAGGGTGGATGAGCAGTTCTTC

J gene: TRBJ1-1
V gene: TRBV19
D gene: NA
clone size: NA
CDR3 protein: CASSIRSVRGTNTEAFF
CDR3 DNA: TGTGCCAGTAGTATAAGGTCGGTCAGGGGAACGAACACTGAAGCTTTCTTT

J gene: TRBJ2-4
V gene: TRBV30
D gene: TRBD1
clone size: NA
CDR3 protein: CACATGSKNIQYF
CDR3 DNA: TGTGCCTGCGCGACAGGGTCCAAAAACATTCAGTACTTC

J gene: TRBJ1-4
V gene: TRBV4-1
D gene: NA
clone size: NA
CDR3 protein: CASSPPWGARNKLFF
CDR3 DNA: TGCGCCAGCAGCCCCCCCTGGGGGGCGAGGAATAAACTGTTTTTT

J gene: TRBJ2-1
V gene: TRBV5-4
D gene: NA
clone size: NA
CDR3 protein: CASSQQSLYNEQFF
CDR3 DNA: TGTGCCAGCAGCCAGCAGAGCCTCTACAATGAGCAGTTCTTC

J gene: TRBJ1-2
V gene: TRBV27
D gene: NA
clone size: NA
CDR3 protein: CASSSPGARRGSYGYTF
CDR3 DNA: TGTGCCAGCAGTTCACCTGGGGCCCGTAGAGGCTCGTATGGCTACACCTTC

J gene: TRBJ2-2
V gene: TRBV2
D gene: NA
clone size: NA
CDR3 protein: CASSQGSNTGELFF
CDR3 DNA: TGTGCCAGCAGCCAAGGTTCGAACACCGGGGAGCTGTTTTTT

J gene: TRBJ2-7
V gene: TRBV6-1
D gene: TRBD1
clone size: NA
CDR3 protein: CASRTDRVRDEQYF
CDR3 DNA: TGTGCCAGCAGGACCGACAGGGTTCGCGACGAGCAGTACTTC